This T cell receptor (beta chain) was sequenced during a study of blood T cell repertoires in COVID-19. This CDR3 region has 15 residues. The junction had 5 bases not matched to a gene; V was cut back by 4 bases and J by 2 bases. Germline lookup yields CDR1 KGHDR and CDR2 SFDVKD. This table comes from immunoSEQ multiplex PCR, and its TCRdb copy is limited to in-frame clones, with some not included. The profile shows around 260,000 clones, over 75% of them singletons. This TCR derives from a woman in her 30s who had recovered from COVID-19. The sample consisted of PBMCs or T cells enriched from blood (not recorded which). The chain has TRBV24-1 and TRBJ2-5, with 8 bases fitting TRBD2. The CDR3 nucleotides read TGTGCCACCAGTGACGAACTAGCGGTACAAGAGACCCAGTACTTC. It specifies CATSDELAVQETQYF.